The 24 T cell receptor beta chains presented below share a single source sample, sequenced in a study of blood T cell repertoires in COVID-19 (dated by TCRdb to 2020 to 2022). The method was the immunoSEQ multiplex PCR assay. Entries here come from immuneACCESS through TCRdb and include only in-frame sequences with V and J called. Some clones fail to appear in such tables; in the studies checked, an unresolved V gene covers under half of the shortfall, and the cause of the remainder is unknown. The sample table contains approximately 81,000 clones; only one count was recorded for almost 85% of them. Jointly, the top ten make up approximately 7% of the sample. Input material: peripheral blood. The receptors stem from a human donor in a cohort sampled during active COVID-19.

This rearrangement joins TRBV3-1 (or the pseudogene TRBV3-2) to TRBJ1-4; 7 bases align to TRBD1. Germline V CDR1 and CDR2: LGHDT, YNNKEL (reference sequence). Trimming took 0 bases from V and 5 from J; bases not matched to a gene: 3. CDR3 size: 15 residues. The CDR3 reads CASSQELTGNEKLFF. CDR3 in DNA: TGTGCCAGCAGCCAAGAACTGACAGGGAATGAAAAACTGTTTTTT.

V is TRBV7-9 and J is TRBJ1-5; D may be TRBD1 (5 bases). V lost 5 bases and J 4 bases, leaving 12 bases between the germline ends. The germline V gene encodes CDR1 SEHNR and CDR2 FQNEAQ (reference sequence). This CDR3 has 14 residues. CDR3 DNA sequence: TGTGCCAGCAGCCGGGGGGATTCTAATCAGCCCCAGCATTTT. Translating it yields CASSRGDSNQPQHF.

The CDR3 DNA sequence: TGCGCCAGCAGCGAGGGACAGTACTACGAGCAGTACTTC. Protein product: CASSEGQYYEQYF. This chain connects TRBV5-1 to TRBJ2-7; 7 bases map to TRBD1. V dropped 4 bases and J dropped 3; count of bases not matched to a gene: 4. The CDR3 has 13 residues. Germline values: CDR1 SGHRS, CDR2 YFSETQ. Full variable domain (outside the CDR3, taken from reference TRBV5-1 and TRBJ2-7): KAGVTQTPRYLIKTRGQQVTLSCSPISGHRSVSWYQQTPGQGLQFLFEYFSETQRNKGNFPGRFSGRQFSNSRSEMNVSTLELGDSALYLCASSEGQYYEQYFGPGTRLTVT.

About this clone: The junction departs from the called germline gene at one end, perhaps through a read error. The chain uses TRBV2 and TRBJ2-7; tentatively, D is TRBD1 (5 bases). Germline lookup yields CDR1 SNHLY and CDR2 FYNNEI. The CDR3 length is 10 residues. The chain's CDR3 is CASRDTVVLF. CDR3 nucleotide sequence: TGTGCCAGCAGGGACACGGTCGTTCTCTTC.

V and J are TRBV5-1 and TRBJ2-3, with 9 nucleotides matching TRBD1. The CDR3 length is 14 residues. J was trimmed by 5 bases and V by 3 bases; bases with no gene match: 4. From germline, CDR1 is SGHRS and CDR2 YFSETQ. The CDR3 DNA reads TGCGCCAGCAGCTCCGGGACAGGGAAAGATACGCAGTATTTT. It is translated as CASSSGTGKDTQYF.

The CDR3 region has the DNA TGTGCCAGCAGCGCGGACAGGGATCAGCCCCAGCATTTT. Translating it yields CASSADRDQPQHF. The rearrangement joins TRBV7-2 to TRBJ1-5; 8 bases align to TRBD1. The CDR3 covers 13 residues. Germline lookup yields CDR1 SGHTA and CDR2 FQGNSA. V trimming: 5 bases; J trimming: 5 bases; junction bases outside the gene matches: 2.

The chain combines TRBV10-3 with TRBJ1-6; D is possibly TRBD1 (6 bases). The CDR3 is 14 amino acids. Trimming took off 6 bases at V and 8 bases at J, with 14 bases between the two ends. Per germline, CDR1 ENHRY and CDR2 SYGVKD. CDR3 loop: CAISLDRGYSPLHF. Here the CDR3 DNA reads TGTGCCATCAGCTTGGATAGGGGGTATTCACCCCTCCACTTT.

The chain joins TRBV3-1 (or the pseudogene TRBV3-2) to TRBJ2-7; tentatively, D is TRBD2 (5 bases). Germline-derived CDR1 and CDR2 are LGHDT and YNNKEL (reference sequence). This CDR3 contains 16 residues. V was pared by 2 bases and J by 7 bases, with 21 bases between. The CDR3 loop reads CASSQTPGRGDREQYF. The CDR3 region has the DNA TGTGCCAGCAGCCAAACTCCCGGTCGGGGAGATAGAGAGCAGTACTTC.

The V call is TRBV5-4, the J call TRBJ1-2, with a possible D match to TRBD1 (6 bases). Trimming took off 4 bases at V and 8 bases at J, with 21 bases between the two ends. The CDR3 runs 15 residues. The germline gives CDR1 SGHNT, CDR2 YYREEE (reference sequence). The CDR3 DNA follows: TGTGCCAGCAGCCTCCGGGACACCTCTTTCCGAGGCTACACCTTC. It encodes CASSLRDTSFRGYTF.

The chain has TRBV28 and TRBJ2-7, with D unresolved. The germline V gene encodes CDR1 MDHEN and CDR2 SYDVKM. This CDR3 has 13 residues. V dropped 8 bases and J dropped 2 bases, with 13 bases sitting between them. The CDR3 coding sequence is TGTGCCAGCCTTCAGGAATACCCCTACGAGCAGTACTTC. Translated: CASLQEYPYEQYF.

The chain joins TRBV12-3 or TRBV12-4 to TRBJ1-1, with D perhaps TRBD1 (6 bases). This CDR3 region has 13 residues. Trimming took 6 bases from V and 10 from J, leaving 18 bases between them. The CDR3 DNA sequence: TGTGCCAGCAGGTGGACTCTCATGGGGGCAGCTTTCTTT. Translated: CASRWTLMGAAFF.

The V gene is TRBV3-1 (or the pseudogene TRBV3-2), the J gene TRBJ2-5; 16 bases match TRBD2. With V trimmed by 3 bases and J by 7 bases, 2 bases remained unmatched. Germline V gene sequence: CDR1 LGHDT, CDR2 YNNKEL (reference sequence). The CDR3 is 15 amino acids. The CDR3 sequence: CASSQGLAGGATQYF. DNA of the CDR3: TGTGCCAGCAGCCAGGGACTAGCGGGGGGGGCGACCCAGTACTTC.

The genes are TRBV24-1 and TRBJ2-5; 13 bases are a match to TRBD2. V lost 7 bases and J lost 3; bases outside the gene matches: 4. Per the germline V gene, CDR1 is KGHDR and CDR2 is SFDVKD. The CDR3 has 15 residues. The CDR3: CATSLGTSGKETQYF. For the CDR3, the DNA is TGTGCCACCAGCCTCGGGACTAGCGGGAAAGAGACCCAGTACTTC.

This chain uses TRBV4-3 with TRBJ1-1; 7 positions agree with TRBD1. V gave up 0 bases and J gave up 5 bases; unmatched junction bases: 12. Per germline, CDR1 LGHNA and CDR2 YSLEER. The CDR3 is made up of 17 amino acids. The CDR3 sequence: CASSQERFVIRGTEAFF. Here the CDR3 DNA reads TGCGCCAGCAGCCAAGAAAGGTTTGTGATCAGGGGGACTGAAGCTTTCTTT.

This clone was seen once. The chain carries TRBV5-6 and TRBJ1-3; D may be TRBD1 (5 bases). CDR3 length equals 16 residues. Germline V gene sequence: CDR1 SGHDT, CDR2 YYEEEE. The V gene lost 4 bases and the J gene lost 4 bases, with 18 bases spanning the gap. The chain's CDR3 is CASSLRGGSRGNTIYF. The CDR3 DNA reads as TGTGCCAGCAGCCTTCGTGGGGGGTCGAGAGGAAACACCATATATTTT. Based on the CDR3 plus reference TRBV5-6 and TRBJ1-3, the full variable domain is DAGVTQSPTHLIKTRGQQVTLRCSPKSGHDTVSWYQQALGQGPQFIFQYYEEEERQRGNFPDRFSGHQFPNYSSELNVNALLLGDSALYLCASSLRGGSRGNTIYFGEGSWLTVV.

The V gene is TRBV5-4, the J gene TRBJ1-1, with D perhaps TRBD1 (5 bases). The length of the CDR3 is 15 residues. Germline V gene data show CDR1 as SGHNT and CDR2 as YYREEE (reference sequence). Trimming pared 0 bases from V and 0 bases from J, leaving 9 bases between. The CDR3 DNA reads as TGTGCCAGCAGCTTGGGGGGGGAACTGAACACTGAAGCTTTCTTT. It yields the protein CASSLGGELNTEAFF.

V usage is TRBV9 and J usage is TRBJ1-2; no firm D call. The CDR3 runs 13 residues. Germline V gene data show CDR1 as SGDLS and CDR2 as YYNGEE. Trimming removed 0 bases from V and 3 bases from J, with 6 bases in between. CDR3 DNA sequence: TGTGCCAGCAGCGTAGGTAGAGACTATGGCTACACCTTC. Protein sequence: CASSVGRDYGYTF.

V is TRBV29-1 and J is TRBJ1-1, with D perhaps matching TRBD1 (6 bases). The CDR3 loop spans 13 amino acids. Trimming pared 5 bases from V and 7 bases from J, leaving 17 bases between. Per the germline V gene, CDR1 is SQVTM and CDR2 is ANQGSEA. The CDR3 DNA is TGCAGCGTTACCGACAGGCAGTACGGTGAAGCTTTCTTT. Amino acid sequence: CSVTDRQYGEAFF.

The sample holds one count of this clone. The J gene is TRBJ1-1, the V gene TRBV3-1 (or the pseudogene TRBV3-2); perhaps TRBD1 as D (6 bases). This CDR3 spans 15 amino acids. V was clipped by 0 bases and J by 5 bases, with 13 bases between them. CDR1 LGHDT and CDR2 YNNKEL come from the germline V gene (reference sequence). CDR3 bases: TGTGCCAGCAGCCAAGAGTGGCGGGGGCGGACTGAAGCTTTCTTT. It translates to CASSQEWRGRTEAFF.

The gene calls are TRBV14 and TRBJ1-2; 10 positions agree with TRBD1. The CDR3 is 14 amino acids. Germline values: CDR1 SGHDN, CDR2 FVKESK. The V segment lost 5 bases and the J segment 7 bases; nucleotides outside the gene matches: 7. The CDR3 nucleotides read TGTGCCAGCAGCGCCCGGGACAGGGGTTTTGGCTACACCTTC. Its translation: CASSARDRGFGYTF. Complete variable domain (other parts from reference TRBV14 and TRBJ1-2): EAGVTQFPSHSVIEKGQTVTLRCDPISGHDNLYWYRRVMGKEIKFLLHFVKESKQDESGMPNNRFLAERTGGTYSTLKVQPAELEDSGVYFCASSARDRGFGYTFGSGTRLTVV.

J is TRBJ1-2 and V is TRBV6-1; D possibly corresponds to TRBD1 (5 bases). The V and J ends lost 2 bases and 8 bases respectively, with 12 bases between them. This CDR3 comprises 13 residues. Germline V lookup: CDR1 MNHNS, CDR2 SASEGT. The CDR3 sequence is CASSEQGDWGYTF. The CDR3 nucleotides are TGTGCCAGCAGTGAACAGGGCGACTGGGGCTACACCTTC.

CDR3 nucleotides: TGTGCCAGTAGTAACCAGGGTGCCGAGACCCAGTACTTC. It translates to CASSNQGAETQYF. The chain recombines TRBV19 with TRBJ2-5, with TRBD1 as a possible D gene (5 bases). The CDR3 covers 13 residues. Germline assignment: CDR1 LNHDA and CDR2 SQIVND (reference sequence). Trimming pared 4 bases from V and 5 bases from J, leaving 11 bases between.

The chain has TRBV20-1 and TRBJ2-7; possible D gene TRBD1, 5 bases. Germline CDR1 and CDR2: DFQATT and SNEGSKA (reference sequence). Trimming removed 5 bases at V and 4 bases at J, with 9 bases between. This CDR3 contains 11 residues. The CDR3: CSAYRLYEQYF. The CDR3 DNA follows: TGCAGTGCTTACAGGTTATACGAGCAGTACTTC.

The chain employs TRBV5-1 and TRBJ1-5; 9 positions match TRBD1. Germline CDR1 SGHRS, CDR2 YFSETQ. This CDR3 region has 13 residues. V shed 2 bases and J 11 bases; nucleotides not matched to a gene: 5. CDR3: CASSLTGTGTQHF. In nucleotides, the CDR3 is TGCGCCAGCAGCTTAACCGGGACAGGGACCCAGCATTTT.